This T cell receptor beta chain was recorded in a study of OX40 agonist ivuxolimab in advanced cancers. Background on the study: Averaging approximately 60 years in age, with a range of roughly 20 to 79, the cohort was around 85% male.

Study conclusions and caveats: Partial responders at 0.1-3.0 mg/kg showed near-lowest clonal expansion. Also present in some nonresponders was a low level of normalized T-cell clonal expansion.

With respect to this clone: What it binds is not known.

Here immunoSEQ multiplex PCR was the method, and the copy in TCRdb shows in-frame clones only, minus some. Of 41,000 or so clones listed, around 87% were seen once; the top ten hold roughly 3.6%. The CDR3 is made up of 16 amino acids. Material: CD4+ or CD8+ T cells sorted from blood, obtained in a trial of the OX40 agonist ivuxolimab. This clonotype originated in an adult with an advanced solid tumor such as melanoma, head and neck, liver or kidney cancer. The chain has TRBV21-1 and TRBJ2-3; the table's D gene call, TRBD1, was not cross checked with the DNA. TRBV21-1 has pseudogene status. CDR3 bases: TGTGCCAGCAGCAAACTGGGACAGGGTATCCGTTTAGGGCAGTATTTT. This sequence encodes CASSKLGQGIRLGQYF.